Presented here are 23 T cell receptor beta chains from one specimen sequenced in a study of T-cell reconstitution after alpha-beta-depleted transplantation in children. The TCRbeta library incorporated unique molecular identifiers. TCRdb analysed the PCR reads with MiXCR anew, one entry per CDR3 protein. This sample has fewer than 700,000 distinct CDR3 sequences, with 20% to 25% found just once. Source: PBMCs, mostly from graft donor cells, taken 360 days after TCRalphabeta/CD19-depleted stem cell transplant. These receptors all stem from a boy in the first two years of life who had a stem cell transplant for acute myeloid leukemia, so the T cells may come from the graft donor.

Concerning this clonotype itself: This may arise from a read error, as a much more abundant clone is one base away. The V and J genes are TRBV12-3 or TRBV12-4 and TRBJ2-1; TRBD1 agrees at 7 bases. The CDR3 contains 12 residues. CDR3 DNA sequence: TGTGCCAGCAGTTTTGTCCGACAGGGTCCGTACTTC. Its protein is CASSFVRQGPYF.

The chain uses TRBV28 and TRBJ2-7, with no clear D. This CDR3 contains 13 residues. In germline, CDR1 is MDHEN, CDR2 SYDVKM. V lost 7 bases and J lost 0, with 10 bases in between. CDR3 coding DNA: TGTGCCAGCAAGTTACAGAGCTCCTACGAGCAGTACGTC. Protein product: CASKLQSSYEQYV.

V is TRBV5-6 and J is TRBJ2-2; D is undetermined. CDR1 is SGHDT, CDR2 YYEEEE, per germline. The V and J ends lost 0 bases and 4 bases respectively, with 16 bases between them. The CDR3 is 17 amino acids. The CDR3 nucleotides read TGTGCCAGCAGCTTGGATGGTGCAGCGTTAATCACCGGGGAGCTGTTTTTT. Its protein product is CASSLDGAALITGELFF.

The chain has TRBV7-9 and TRBJ2-7; D could derive from TRBD1 or TRBD2 (5 bases each). The V and J ends lost 2 bases and 0 bases respectively, with 8 bases between them. The CDR3 covers 14 residues. CDR1 SEHNR and CDR2 FQNEAQ come from the germline V gene (reference sequence). The CDR3 here is CASSLTGTSYEQYF. The CDR3 DNA follows: TGTGCCAGCAGCTTAACGGGGACCTCCTACGAGCAGTACTTC.

This rearrangement joins TRBV20-1 to TRBJ1-1; D unresolved. Germline V gene lookup returns CDR1 DFQATT and CDR2 SNEGSKA (reference sequence). V was trimmed by 6 bases and J by 1 base, leaving 12 bases between them. CDR3 length: 13 amino acids. The CDR3 DNA reads as TGCAGTGCCCCGGCGGACGGGAACACTGAAGCTTTCTTT. It yields the protein CSAPADGNTEAFF.

Ten or more counts support this clonotype. The chain carries TRBV5-5 and TRBJ2-7; 8 nucleotides agree with TRBD1. Germline V gene data show CDR1 as SGHKS and CDR2 as YYEKEE (reference sequence). Trimming cost V 8 bases and J 6 bases; bases outside gene matches: 10. The CDR3 loop spans 13 amino acids. The CDR3 region has the DNA TGTGCCAGTACAGGACAGGGTGGATTCGAGCAGTACTTC. Translating gives CASTGQGGFEQYF.

The V call is TRBV12-3 or TRBV12-4, the J call TRBJ2-1; 7 bases map to TRBD1. Germline trimming cut 5 bases from V and 7 bases from J; bases unmatched to any gene: 11. The CDR3 is 15 residues long. This chain's CDR3 is CASSPLEGAPNEQFF. CDR3 sequence (DNA): TGTGCCAGCAGTCCCTTAGAGGGGGCCCCGAATGAGCAGTTCTTC.

There are many counts of this clonotype. The chain uses TRBV14 and TRBJ2-3; tentatively, D is TRBD1 (6 bases). Looked up from germline, CDR1 is SGHDN and CDR2 is FVKESK. The CDR3 contains 15 residues. With 3 bases removed from V and 2 bases from J, the gap between germline ends came to 12 bases. CDR3 nucleotide sequence: TGTGCCAGCAGCCAGAAGCGACAGGACACAGATACGCAGTATTTT. Encoded protein: CASSQKRQDTDTQYF.

This clonotype was seen repeatedly, ten times or more. The chain uses TRBV11-2 and TRBJ1-6; D ambiguous. The CDR3 loop spans 14 amino acids. The germline V and J ends were trimmed by 5 bases and 0 bases, with 5 bases remaining between them. Germline loops: CDR1 SGHAT, CDR2 FQNNGV. As DNA, the CDR3 is TGTGCCAGCAGCCCCGGCTCCTATAATTCACCCCTCCACTTT. Translated: CASSPGSYNSPLHF.

The chain is built from TRBV20-1 and TRBJ1-2; TRBD1 is a possible D gene (5 bases). This CDR3 is built from 14 residues. V was trimmed by 6 bases and J by 6 bases, leaving 20 bases between them. The germline CDR1 and CDR2 sequences are DFQATT and SNEGSKA (reference sequence). The chain's CDR3 is CSAHHSGTADGYTF. Written as DNA, the CDR3 is TGCAGTGCCCACCACTCCGGGACCGCGGATGGCTACACCTTC.

The chain carries TRBV12-3 or TRBV12-4 and TRBJ2-2; no clear D gene. The CDR3 consists of 15 residues. With 3 bases removed from V and 6 bases from J, the gap between germline ends came to 14 bases. The CDR3 is CASSLGRSPAGELFF. The CDR3 region has the DNA TGTGCCAGCAGTTTGGGCAGGTCCCCGGCCGGGGAGCTGTTTTTT.

CDR3 protein: CASTNGGGIDEQFF. DNA for the CDR3: TGTGCCAGCACCAACGGTGGGGGGATCGATGAGCAGTTCTTC. The chain is built from TRBV12-3 or TRBV12-4 and TRBJ2-1; D might be TRBD2 (6 bases). V lost 7 bases to trimming and J lost 8 bases, with 18 bases between them. CDR3 length: 14 amino acids.

The V and J genes are TRBV4-1 and TRBJ1-6; D possibly corresponds to TRBD1 (6 bases). Germline V gene sequence: CDR1 MGHRA, CDR2 YSYEKL. The CDR3 is 18 residues long. Between the trimmed V and J ends, which lost 3 bases and 7 bases, there was a span of 22 bases. The CDR3 is CASSQLPQMQGRNSPLHF. CDR3 in DNA: TGCGCCAGCAGCCAGTTGCCCCAGATGCAGGGGAGGAATTCACCCCTCCACTTT.

The sample holds many counts of this clonotype. The gene calls are TRBV12-3 or TRBV12-4 and TRBJ2-7; no clear D. CDR3 length: 12 amino acids. V lost 5 bases, J lost 4 bases, and 9 bases lay in between. The CDR3 sequence: CASSISPYEQYF. The CDR3 nucleotides are TGTGCCAGCAGTATATCACCTTACGAGCAGTACTTC.

For the CDR3, the DNA is TGTGCCAGCAGTTACCAGCAGTCTAACTATGGCTACACCTTC. Its protein product is CASSYQQSNYGYTF. The genes are TRBV6-5 and TRBJ1-2; the D is unclear. CDR1 and CDR2 from the germline V gene are MNHEY and SVGAGI. Trimming cost V 2 bases and J 0 bases, with 7 bases left between them. The CDR3 loop spans 14 amino acids.

At least ten counts were recorded for this clonotype. V and J are TRBV7-2 and TRBJ2-1, with 11 bases identical to TRBD2. Per germline, CDR1 SGHTA and CDR2 FQGNSA. V trimming: 5 bases; J trimming: 0 bases; junction bases outside the gene matches: 6. The CDR3 is 17 amino acids. This CDR3 is CASSRTSGPRSYNEQFF. The CDR3 DNA reads as TGTGCCAGCAGCCGGACTAGCGGGCCCCGCTCCTACAATGAGCAGTTCTTC.

This clonotype was found a few times. The chain couples TRBV12-3 or TRBV12-4 to TRBJ2-1, with D tentatively TRBD2 (5 bases). Trimming stripped 5 bases from V and 9 bases from J, with 14 bases between. This CDR3 has 13 amino acids. The CDR3 nucleotides are TGTGCCAGCAGTCCCCGGCAGCGGTCTGAGCAGTTCTTC. It translates to CASSPRQRSEQFF.

This clonotype was seen a handful of times. The J gene is TRBJ1-1, the V gene TRBV6-5, with 7 bases lining up with TRBD1. Germline V CDR1 and CDR2: MNHEY, SVGAGI. The CDR3 length is 14 residues. Trimming took 2 bases from V and 3 from J; bases not matched to a gene: 3. As DNA, the CDR3 is TGTGCCAGCAGTTACGACAGGGAGCACACTGAAGCTTTCTTT. This sequence encodes CASSYDREHTEAFF.

This clonotype was seen ten or more times. The genes are TRBV4-3 and TRBJ1-1; 10 bases match TRBD1. The V segment lost 3 bases and the J segment 5 bases; nucleotides outside the gene matches: 6. The CDR3 has 15 residues. The germline CDR1 and CDR2 sequences are LGHNA and YSLEER. This chain's CDR3 is CASSQVGQGRTEAFF. The CDR3 nucleotides read TGCGCCAGCAGCCAGGTGGGACAGGGGAGGACTGAAGCTTTCTTT.

In this sample, this clonotype turned up many times. The chain has TRBV12-3 or TRBV12-4 and TRBJ1-5; no clear D gene. This CDR3 comprises 13 residues. The germline V and J ends were trimmed by 3 bases and 7 bases, with 10 bases remaining between them. Here the CDR3 DNA reads TGTGCCAGCAGTTTTAGATTGGGCCAGCCCCAGCATTTT. Amino acid sequence: CASSFRLGQPQHF.

This clonotype was seen repeatedly, ten times or more. This chain joins TRBV6-5 and TRBJ2-3; maybe TRBD1 (6 bases). Trimming took 7 bases from V and 0 from J, leaving 11 bases between them. Per the germline V gene, CDR1 is MNHEY and CDR2 is SVGAGI. The CDR3 has 14 amino acids. The CDR3 nucleotides read TGTGCCAGCACCAGGGGCATTAGCACAGATACGCAGTATTTT. This translates into CASTRGISTDTQYF.

This clonotype has just a few counts. The rearrangement links TRBV6-1 to TRBJ2-3, with 10 bases aligning to TRBD2. This CDR3 comprises 16 residues. V dropped 6 bases and J dropped 4; count of bases not matched to a gene: 10. The germline V gene encodes CDR1 MNHNS and CDR2 SASEGT. CDR3 sequence (DNA): TGTGCCAGCAGGCGACTAGCGGGTCCTTCGCCAGATACGCAGTATTTT. Amino acids: CASRRLAGPSPDTQYF.

This clonotype was counted many times. This rearrangement joins TRBV5-1 to TRBJ2-3; 10 bases line up with TRBD1. CDR3 length: 18 residues. V was pared by 8 bases and J by 2 bases, with 17 bases of the junction left unmatched. CDR1 SGHRS and CDR2 YFSETQ come from the germline V gene. The CDR3 loop reads CASGGKTGGSSITDTQYF. Written as DNA, the CDR3 is TGCGCCAGTGGGGGGAAGACAGGGGGCTCCTCTATCACAGATACGCAGTATTTT. Based on the CDR3 plus reference TRBV5-1 and TRBJ2-3, the full variable domain is KAGVTQTPRYLIKTRGQQVTLSCSPISGHRSVSWYQQTPGQGLQFLFEYFSETQRNKGNFPGRFSGRQFSNSRSEMNVSTLELGDSALYLCASGGKTGGSSITDTQYFGPGTRLTVL.